A single sample is the source of the 19 T cell receptor beta chains below, sequenced in a study of T cells in Graves' hyperthyroidism and ophthalmopathy. The source material, RNA transcripts, was used to amplify TCR beta CDR3 regions. A set of HTBI primers served as the primers for a first-round RT-PCR of the TCR CDR3. TCRdb used MiXCR to reprocess the multiplex PCR reads, holding one entry per CDR3 protein. The table shows about 400,000 distinct CDR3 sequences, with roughly an eighth occurring only once. The material sequenced was blood. The receptors were sampled from a man between 45 and 60 years old with Graves' ophthalmopathy.

This clonotype occurred many times. J is TRBJ2-1 and V is TRBV27; D might be TRBD1 (7 bases). Trimming stripped 6 bases from V and 0 bases from J, with 15 bases between. Per germline, CDR1 MNHEY and CDR2 SMNVEV (reference sequence). This CDR3 contains 16 residues. CDR3 region: CASSSQGGSSYNEQFF. CDR3 DNA sequence: TGTGCCAGCAGCAGCCAGGGGGGTAGCTCCTACAATGAGCAGTTCTTC.

This clonotype has a count of ten or more. The DNA of the CDR3 is TGTGCCAGCAGTGAAAGCCCCTCGCCATTTCGGACAGGGCGAGAGACCCAGTACTTC. This encodes CASSESPSPFRTGRETQYF. The chain joins TRBV6-1 to TRBJ2-5, with 8 nucleotides matching TRBD1. The V gene end was trimmed by 2 bases and the J gene end by 4 bases; junction bases not matched to a gene: 18. Per the germline V gene, CDR1 is MNHNS and CDR2 is SASEGT. CDR3 length equals 19 residues.

This clonotype has at least ten counts. This chain links TRBV12-3 or TRBV12-4 with TRBJ1-1; 7 bases agree with TRBD1. V lost 0 bases, J lost 11 bases, and 9 bases stayed unmatched. The CDR3 is 14 amino acids. CDR3 sequence reads: CASSLAGQGGAAFF. The CDR3 bases are TGTGCCAGCAGTTTAGCGGGCCAGGGGGGGGCTGCTTTCTTT.

This clonotype was detected many times. The rearrangement uses TRBV20-1 and TRBJ2-7; 7 bases are shared with TRBD1. The CDR3 is 13 amino acids. Germline-derived CDR1 and CDR2 are DFQATT and SNEGSKA (reference sequence). The V segment lost 4 bases and the J segment 5 bases; nucleotides outside the gene matches: 8. CDR3 residues: CSATLQGWDEQYF. The DNA for the CDR3 is TGCAGTGCTACGCTACAGGGGTGGGACGAGCAGTACTTC.

This clonotype showed up many times. As DNA, the CDR3 is TGTGCCAGTAGTATCTCCCCCCGGGAAACGAACACCGGGGAGCTGTTTTTT. It encodes CASSISPRETNTGELFF. This sequence joins TRBV19 and TRBJ2-2; a possible D gene is TRBD2 (5 bases). Looked up from germline, CDR1 is LNHDA and CDR2 is SQIVND (reference sequence). V was cut by 3 bases and J by 0 bases, with 14 bases left in between. This CDR3 contains 17 residues.

The CDR3 DNA follows: TGTGCCAGCAGCCAAAGGACAGGAACCATTCAGTACTTC. Protein product: CASSQRTGTIQYF. The chain joins TRBV14 to TRBJ2-4, with 7 bases that match TRBD1. Germline CDR1 and CDR2: SGHDN and FVKESK. The length of the CDR3 is 13 residues. V lost 2 bases, J lost 9 bases, and 4 bases stayed unmatched.

This clonotype was seen many times. The rearrangement uses TRBV5-5 and TRBJ2-2; 7 bases agree with TRBD2. Germline V gene sequence: CDR1 SGHKS, CDR2 YYEKEE (reference sequence). V shed 1 base, J shed 2 bases, and the junction held 2 bases outside the gene matches. The length of the CDR3 is 15 residues. CDR3 bases: TGTGCCAGCAGCTTGCGGGAGGCCAACACCGGGGAGCTGTTTTTT. The encoded protein is CASSLREANTGELFF.

This chain connects TRBV20-1 to TRBJ2-1; D tentatively reads TRBD1 or TRBD2 (5 bases each). The V end was cut by 0 bases, the J end by 2 bases, with 11 bases between. CDR1 is DFQATT, CDR2 SNEGSKA, per germline (reference sequence). The CDR3 runs 15 residues. In DNA, the CDR3 is TGCAGTGCTAGAGATCGGGGCGGAGCCTACAATGAGCAGTTCTTC. Translated: CSARDRGGAYNEQFF.

This clonotype was seen many times. The rearrangement links TRBV11-3 to TRBJ2-2, with D possibly being TRBD1 or TRBD2 (5 bases each). The CDR3 runs to 19 residues. Trimming shortened V by 5 bases and J by 3 bases, and 25 bases separated the two germline ends. Per the germline V gene, CDR1 is SGHNT and CDR2 is YENEEA. CDR3 nucleotides: TGTGCCAGCAGCCATCCCCCCTCTTACCCGGGGCCGGACACCGGGGAGCTGTTTTTT. This codes for CASSHPPSYPGPDTGELFF.

This clonotype was recorded at least ten times. The chain links TRBV20-1 to TRBJ2-1; D gene unclear. The CDR3 totals 14 residues. V gave up 3 bases and J gave up 7 bases, with 16 bases separating them. Germline V gene lookup returns CDR1 DFQATT and CDR2 SNEGSKA (reference sequence). CDR3 residues: CSASVLRLGNEQFF. CDR3 nucleotide sequence: TGCAGTGCTAGCGTACTCCGCCTAGGGAATGAGCAGTTCTTC.

This clonotype was detected only a few times. The CDR3 is CASSPPGGQGLNSPLHF. CDR3 nucleotide sequence: TGTGCCAGCTCACCACCGGGGGGACAGGGGCTCAATTCACCCCTCCACTTT. V usage is TRBV18 and J usage is TRBJ1-6; 10 bases map to TRBD1. The CDR3 has 17 residues. The V gene end was trimmed by 0 bases and the J gene end by 7 bases; junction bases not matched to a gene: 6. Germline loops: CDR1 KGHSH, CDR2 LQKENI.

At least ten counts were recorded for this clonotype. The rearrangement uses TRBV29-1 and TRBJ2-3, with D perhaps matching TRBD1 (5 bases). CDR1 is SQVTM, CDR2 ANQGSEA, per germline. The V end was cut by 4 bases, the J end by 2 bases, with 10 bases between. CDR3 size: 13 residues. The CDR3 here is CSVVYRLTDTQYF. In DNA, the CDR3 is TGCAGCGTTGTCTACAGGCTCACAGATACGCAGTATTTT.

This clonotype was seen ten or more times. This sequence joins TRBV20-1 and TRBJ2-1; D remains unclear. V lost 6 bases and J lost 0, with 15 bases in between. CDR1 DFQATT and CDR2 SNEGSKA come from the germline V gene (reference sequence). This CDR3 has 15 amino acids. This chain's CDR3 is CSARPDRSSYNEQFF. Written as DNA, the CDR3 is TGCAGTGCAAGGCCGGACCGCAGCTCCTACAATGAGCAGTTCTTC.

This clonotype was counted many times. V gene TRBV28 combines with J gene TRBJ2-1; D is unresolved. The CDR3 sequence is 14 residues long. V was pared by 4 bases and J by 7 bases, with 14 bases between. The V gene's germline CDR1 is MDHEN and CDR2 SYDVKM. Here the CDR3 reads CASSSRAPWNEQFF. CDR3 sequence (DNA): TGTGCCAGCAGTTCCCGAGCACCGTGGAATGAGCAGTTCTTC.

The rearrangement links TRBV5-1 to TRBJ2-1; 7 nucleotides match TRBD2. Germline V lookup: CDR1 SGHRS, CDR2 YFSETQ. The CDR3 spans 15 residues. The junction had 10 bases not matched to a gene; V was cut back by 4 bases and J by 6 bases. CDR3 DNA sequence: TGCGCCAGCAGCACACTGGAGCGGGAATCCAATGAGCAGTTCTTC. Amino acids: CASSTLERESNEQFF. Using reference TRBV5-1 and TRBJ2-1 for the parts outside the CDR3, the full variable domain is KAGVTQTPRYLIKTRGQQVTLSCSPISGHRSVSWYQQTPGQGLQFLFEYFSETQRNKGNFPGRFSGRQFSNSRSEMNVSTLELGDSALYLCASSTLERESNEQFFGPGTRLTVL.

This chain connects TRBV28 to TRBJ2-4; D is possibly TRBD1 (6 bases). The germline CDR1 and CDR2 sequences are MDHEN and SYDVKM. V lost 6 bases and J 9 bases, leaving 6 bases between the germline ends. The length of the CDR3 is 10 residues. The CDR3 spells CASRGAIQYF. CDR3 nucleotides: TGTGCCAGCAGGGGGGCCATTCAGTACTTC.

This clonotype showed up many times. The chain links TRBV28 to TRBJ2-5, with TRBD2 as a possible D gene (5 bases). V was clipped by 5 bases and J by 7 bases, with 20 bases between them. There are 15 residues in the CDR3. Germline lookup yields CDR1 MDHEN and CDR2 SYDVKM. The CDR3 is CASSHPGRSKTTQYF. The CDR3, as DNA: TGTGCCAGCAGTCACCCGGGAAGGAGCAAAACGACCCAGTACTTC.

The CDR3 DNA follows: TGTGCCAGCAAACCTAGCTACCCAGATACGCAGTATTTT. Translating it yields CASKPSYPDTQYF. The chain couples TRBV12-3 or TRBV12-4 to TRBJ2-3; D perhaps matches TRBD2 (5 bases). The V end was cut by 7 bases, the J end by 4 bases, with 12 bases between. CDR3 size: 13 residues.

This clonotype was counted ten times or more. V usage is TRBV5-1 and J usage is TRBJ2-3, with D unresolved. V dropped 0 bases and J dropped 2 bases, with 10 bases sitting between them. The CDR3 sequence is 15 residues long. CDR1 is SGHRS, CDR2 YFSETQ, per germline. The CDR3 DNA reads as TGCGCCAGCAGCTTGGGGCTAGATTTCACAGATACGCAGTATTTT. Amino acids: CASSLGLDFTDTQYF.